This T cell receptor (beta chain) was observed in a study of post-analysis software for immune sequencing data. Presence of unique molecular identifiers characterized the TCR beta cDNA libraries. Once roughly 0.85 to 11 million T cells were used, roughly 490,000 cDNA molecules resulted. TCRdb re-called the PCR reads with MiXCR, one entry per CDR3 protein. The sample has roughly 570,000 distinct CDR3 sequences; approximately 34% are singletons. Findings and limits, study-wide: Several TRBV segments (TRBV5-6, TRBV5-1 and TRBV20-1 among them) occurred more frequently in patients than in controls. Patients with multiple sclerosis recorded significantly lower normalized Chao1 diversity than controls, the study found.

CDR1 and CDR2 (germline): MNHEY, SVGAGI. The CDR3 loop spans 13 amino acids. V was cut by 5 bases and J by 13 bases, with 21 bases left in between. About this clonotype itself: The antigen remains unidentified.

The material sequenced was blood. The sequence was obtained from a girl younger than 18 with multiple sclerosis. This chain uses TRBV6-5 with TRBJ2-7; weak D call: TRBD1 (6 bases). The CDR3 coding sequence is TGTGCCAGCAGTCCTCCCGGGACACCGCGCCGCTACTTC. This sequence encodes CASSPPGTPRRYF.